The 24 T cell receptor beta chains reported below all come from one sample, sequenced in a study of Graves' ophthalmopathy and Graves' hyperthyroidism. For repertoire sequencing, the TCR beta CDR3 regions were amplified from RNA transcripts. First-round RT-PCR employed HTBI primers, with a second-round multiplex PCR after it. TCRdb re-called the multiplex PCR reads with MiXCR, one entry per CDR3 protein. The table lists about 620,000 distinct CDR3 sequences, about 20% of them singletons. The specimen was peripheral blood. These receptors were taken from a woman under 30 with stable Graves' hyperthyroidism. Some clones in this sample may be carry-over from other donors' samples.

The V call is TRBV11-2, the J call TRBJ2-2, with D perhaps being TRBD1 or TRBD2 (5 bases each). From germline, CDR1 is SGHAT and CDR2 FQNNGV. The CDR3 covers 16 residues. The ends were cut back, 3 bases at V and 11 bases at J, with 22 bases in the middle. CDR3 DNA sequence: TGTGCCAGCAGCTTCGGCGCGGGTGGACTGGGGCGCGAGCTGTTTTTT. Protein: CASSFGAGGLGRELFF.

This clonotype was observed a few times. The V gene is TRBV10-3, the J gene TRBJ1-6, with 8 bases matching TRBD1. CDR1 is ENHRY and CDR2 is SYGVKD in the germline V gene. V dropped 4 bases and J dropped 6; count of bases not matched to a gene: 5. The CDR3 consists of 15 residues. The CDR3 DNA is TGTGCCATCAGTGGGGACAGGTCGGGTAATTCACCCCTCCACTTT. This gives the protein CAISGDRSGNSPLHF.

This clonotype was observed many times. The chain couples TRBV6-1 to TRBJ1-1, with 7 bases identical to TRBD1. J was trimmed by 4 bases and V by 1 base; bases with no gene match: 3. Germline V gene lookup returns CDR1 MNHNS and CDR2 SASEGT. This CDR3 is 14 amino acids long. The CDR3 here is CASSEGGQITEAFF. For the CDR3, the DNA is TGTGCCAGCAGTGAAGGGGGACAGATCACTGAAGCTTTCTTT.

This clonotype occurred a few times. The chain couples TRBV6-1 to TRBJ1-2; D unclear. The CDR3 is 14 amino acids. The V end lost 0 bases, the J end lost 6 bases, and 11 bases lay between the germline ends. The germline CDR1 and CDR2 sequences are MNHNS and SASEGT. CDR3 sequence (DNA): TGTGCCAGCAGTGAAGCGCCCGGGGTGAATGGCTACACCTTC. It translates to CASSEAPGVNGYTF.

In its sample, this clonotype was seen a few times. The V gene is TRBV3-1, the J gene TRBJ1-5; 9 bases agree with TRBD1. Per the germline V gene, CDR1 is LGHDT and CDR2 is YNNKEL (reference sequence). Germline trimming cut 0 bases from V and 6 bases from J; bases unmatched to any gene: 12. The CDR3 runs to 18 residues. The CDR3: CASSQDRTDGTGFQPQHF. The CDR3 nucleotides read TGTGCCAGCAGCCAAGACCGTACAGACGGGACAGGGTTTCAGCCCCAGCATTTT. Full variable domain (outside the CDR3, taken from reference TRBV3-1 and TRBJ1-5): DTAVSQTPKYLVTQMGNDKSIKCEQNLGHDTMYWYKQDSKKFLKIMFSYNNKELIINETVPNRFSPKSPDKAHLNLHINSLELGDSAVYFCASSQDRTDGTGFQPQHFGDGTRLSIL.

This clonotype was recorded at least ten times. J is TRBJ1-2 and V is TRBV20-1; 8 bases match TRBD1. V was clipped by 6 bases and J by 2 bases; unmatched bases: 8. The germline CDR1 and CDR2 sequences are DFQATT and SNEGSKA (reference sequence). The CDR3 is made up of 14 amino acids. This chain's CDR3 is CSAAGTGENYGYTF. The CDR3 DNA follows: TGCAGTGCAGCCGGGACAGGTGAAAACTATGGCTACACCTTC.

This chain connects TRBV6-2 or TRBV6-3 to TRBJ1-1; tentative D call: TRBD1 (5 bases). Trimming pared 7 bases from V and 5 bases from J, leaving 11 bases between. Germline CDR1 reads MNHEY; CDR2 reads SVGEGT. CDR3 length: 12 residues. CDR3 amino acids: CASTREGTEAFF. Written as DNA, the CDR3 is TGTGCCAGCACCAGGGAGGGGACTGAAGCTTTCTTT.

The sample holds many counts of this clonotype. This chain joins TRBV5-1 and TRBJ1-6, with D tentatively TRBD1 (6 bases). CDR1 and CDR2 (germline): SGHRS, YFSETQ. CDR3 length equals 15 residues. Deletions cut 4 bases from V and 7 bases from J, with 15 bases between. Written as DNA, the CDR3 is TGCGCCAGCAGCGGAGGACAGAATAACAATTCACCCCTCCACTTT. Protein: CASSGGQNNNSPLHF.

Comments on this clonotype: Possible read error: a much larger clone is one base away. V is TRBV30 and J is TRBJ1-1; D not certain. CDR1 is GTSNPN, CDR2 SVGIG, per germline (reference sequence). The length of the CDR3 is 14 residues. CDR3 sequence (DNA): TGTGCCTGGAGTTTGGGAGTATATAACACTGAAGCTTGCTTT. Translation gives CAWSLGVYNTEACF. Supplemented by reference TRBV30 and TRBJ1-1, the full variable domain reads SQTIHQWPATLVQPVGSPLSLECTVEGTSNPNLYWYRQAAGRGLQLLFYSVGIGQISSEVPQNLSASRPQDRQFILSSKKLLLSDSGFYLCAWSLGVYNTEACFGQGTRLTVV.

This clonotype was counted ten times or more. The chain employs TRBV6-2 or TRBV6-3 and TRBJ1-2; D is unresolved. Trimming took 7 bases from V and 3 from J, leaving 12 bases between them. Germline values: CDR1 MNHEY, CDR2 SVGEGT. CDR3 length equals 13 residues. This CDR3 reads CASKRVSDYGYTF. CDR3 DNA sequence: TGTGCCAGCAAGAGGGTTTCAGACTATGGCTACACCTTC.

The chain couples TRBV18 to TRBJ1-1; D gene uncertain. The CDR3 sequence is 15 residues long. Germline CDR1 reads KGHSH; CDR2 reads LQKENI. V dropped 3 bases and J dropped 8 bases, with 19 bases sitting between them. CDR3 nucleotide sequence: TGTGCCAGCTCACCTATCTTGGAAGCGACGTTAGAAGCTTTCTTT. Translation: CASSPILEATLEAFF.

This clonotype was seen at least ten times. The chain couples TRBV12-3 or TRBV12-4 to TRBJ2-2, with 9 bases identical to TRBD2. Trimming removed 3 bases from V and 6 bases from J; junction bases left unmatched: 2. This CDR3 region has 14 residues. The CDR3 nucleotides are TGTGCCAGCAGTTTGCTAGCGGGGTCCGGGGAGCTGTTTTTT. Residues: CASSLLAGSGELFF.

This clonotype was seen repeatedly, ten times or more. V usage is TRBV29-1 and J usage is TRBJ1-2, with D possibly matching TRBD1 (6 bases). V lost 3 bases and J 1 base, leaving 6 bases between the germline ends. Per the germline V gene, CDR1 is SQVTM and CDR2 is ANQGSEA. The CDR3 is 12 residues long. In DNA form, the CDR3 reads TGCAGCGTTGAGGACAGTAACTATGGCTACACCTTC. Protein product: CSVEDSNYGYTF.

This clonotype came up many times. The chain is built from TRBV2 and TRBJ1-2; no clear D gene. Trimming took off 7 bases at V and 4 bases at J, with 10 bases between the two ends. Germline V gene data show CDR1 as SNHLY and CDR2 as FYNNEI. CDR3 size: 12 residues. The CDR3 DNA is TGTGCCAGCAAGTTGATAAGCTATGGCTACACCTTC. It is translated as CASKLISYGYTF.

This clonotype was seen repeatedly, ten times or more. This rearrangement joins TRBV15 to TRBJ2-7, with D possibly matching TRBD1 (6 bases). The CDR3 loop spans 14 amino acids. The ends were cut back, 5 bases at V and 3 bases at J, with 14 bases in the middle. Looked up from germline, CDR1 is LNHNV and CDR2 is YYDKDF (reference sequence). CDR3 DNA: TGTGCCACCAGCGGACGGGACATAGTCTACGAGCAGTACTTC. It is translated as CATSGRDIVYEQYF.

The V gene is TRBV25-1, the J gene TRBJ1-5, with D perhaps TRBD1 (6 bases). Germline loops: CDR1 MGHDK, CDR2 SYGVNS. Trimming pared 6 bases from V and 0 bases from J, leaving 12 bases between. The CDR3 totals 15 residues. The CDR3 is CASRPGRGSNQPQHF. As DNA, the CDR3 is TGTGCCAGCAGGCCCGGCAGGGGTAGCAATCAGCCCCAGCATTTT.

The V gene is TRBV20-1, the J gene TRBJ1-2; D ambiguous. CDR1 is DFQATT, CDR2 SNEGSKA, per germline (reference sequence). The CDR3 is 13 amino acids. V lost 6 bases and J 4 bases, leaving 15 bases between the germline ends. Here the CDR3 DNA reads TGCAGTGCCTACGTTACAGCTAGCTATGGCTACACCTTC. Its translation is CSAYVTASYGYTF.

This chain connects TRBV6-1 to TRBJ1-6; D is unresolved. Deletions cut 6 bases from V and 9 bases from J, with 21 bases between. There are 16 residues in the CDR3. Germline loops: CDR1 MNHNS, CDR2 SASEGT. The CDR3 coding sequence is TGTGCCAGCAGGAAGGCCGGGTCCCCGGGGTTTTCACCCCTCCACTTT. Translating it yields CASRKAGSPGFSPLHF.

In its sample, this clonotype was seen many times. The chain combines TRBV28 with TRBJ2-7; TRBD2 agrees at 13 bases. V lost 3 bases and J lost 2; bases outside the gene matches: 7. The CDR3 length is 17 residues. Germline loops: CDR1 MDHEN, CDR2 SYDVKM. The CDR3 bases are TGTGCCAGCAGTTTGAGACTAGCGGGAGGCCTTCCCTACGAGCAGTACTTC. This sequence encodes CASSLRLAGGLPYEQYF.

This clonotype has ten or more counts. The chain recombines TRBV6-6 with TRBJ2-5; 10 nucleotides align to TRBD2. V lost 7 bases and J lost 5; bases outside the gene matches: 31. The CDR3 length is 22 residues. Germline assignment: CDR1 MNHNY and CDR2 SVGAGI (reference sequence). The CDR3, as DNA: TGTGCCAGCACCCACACCACACCCCGAAGCGGGGGGGCCTGGGAGTTTGTGGAGACCCAGTACTTC. It is translated as CASTHTTPRSGGAWEFVETQYF.

This sequence joins TRBV28 and TRBJ2-7, with TRBD2 as a possible D gene (6 bases). The CDR3 is 13 amino acids. Germline values: CDR1 MDHEN, CDR2 SYDVKM. Trimming pared 7 bases from V and 4 bases from J, leaving 14 bases between. DNA for the CDR3: TGTGCCAGCATTGGGCAGGGACTGTACGAGCAGTACTTC. Translating it yields CASIGQGLYEQYF.

This clonotype was seen a handful of times. This chain joins TRBV5-1 and TRBJ2-2; 8 nucleotides agree with TRBD1. V lost 4 bases and J lost 2; bases outside the gene matches: 7. Germline V gene sequence: CDR1 SGHRS, CDR2 YFSETQ. The CDR3 is 16 amino acids. CDR3 region: CASSMTGTGNTGELFF. For the CDR3, the DNA is TGCGCCAGCAGCATGACCGGGACAGGCAACACCGGGGAGCTGTTTTTT.

This chain joins TRBV7-8 and TRBJ2-7; 8 positions match TRBD1. The germline gives CDR1 SGHVS, CDR2 FQNEAQ. The V segment lost 2 bases and the J segment 4 bases; nucleotides outside the gene matches: 7. CDR3 length equals 15 residues. The CDR3 sequence: CASSLSGQGGYEQYF. Written as DNA, the CDR3 is TGTGCCAGCAGCTTATCTGGACAGGGTGGATACGAGCAGTACTTC.

This chain joins TRBV25-1 and TRBJ2-7; 7 bases match TRBD1. CDR3 length: 15 amino acids. The germline V gene encodes CDR1 MGHDK and CDR2 SYGVNS. Unmatched junction bases numbered 8, after V lost 4 bases and J lost 2 bases. The CDR3 loop reads CASSAAGGSPYEQYF. In DNA, the CDR3 is TGTGCCAGCAGTGCGGCAGGGGGTAGTCCCTACGAGCAGTACTTC.